This paragraph covers one TCR beta chain sequence. Its antigen is not identified. This sample was taken from a study of T cell responses to AZD1222 COVID-19 vaccine. Findings of the study overall: Mostly white British, mostly female donors; authors suggested clonal diversity may be underestimated. Increases in Spike-specific TCR breadth and depth were seen after two AZD1222 doses. Sampling captured repertoires only after the peak T cell response.

The protocol was immunoSEQ multiplex PCR, while the TCRdb copy is restricted to in-frame clones and leaves out a portion. The sample contains around 100,000 clones, about nine tenths of which appear only once. Germline V gene lookup returns CDR1 MNHEY and CDR2 SVGAGI. V was clipped by 8 bases and J by 5 bases, with 13 bases between them. The CDR3 covers 14 residues. The input for sequencing was peripheral blood, taken on day 0 of AZD1222 vaccination. This clonotype originated in an adult in good health. The chain couples TRBV6-5 to TRBJ1-6; TRBD1 might be the D (5 bases). CDR3 DNA sequence: TGTGCCAGCGTACCGGGGCCAAATAATTCACCCCTCCACTTT. Residues: CASVPGPNNSPLHF.